This T cell receptor beta chain was identified in a study of T cell responses to AZD1222 COVID-19 vaccine. Study results and caveats: Among the donors, most were white British and more were female, and clonal diversity was possibly underestimated.

Sequenced by immunoSEQ multiplex PCR; TCRdb stores in-frame clones only, minus some. In the table there are more than 150,000 clones, 90% to 95% of which are singletons. The CDR3 extends over 16 amino acids. V shed 0 bases and J 6 bases; nucleotides not matched to a gene: 7. Germline CDR1 is SGHRS and CDR2 is YFSETQ. Of note for this clone: The antigen remains unidentified.

This chain joins TRBV5-1 and TRBJ2-3; 10 nucleotides match TRBD2. This clonotype was sampled from an adult who received the AZD1222 COVID-19 vaccine. The source was peripheral blood, collected 28 days after the second AZD1222 dose. CDR3 in amino acids: CASSLGLAGARDTQYF. Written as DNA, the CDR3 is TGCGCCAGCAGCTTGGGTCTAGCGGGGGCCAGGGATACGCAGTATTTT.